These T cell receptor beta chains were read from a single sample in a study of T cells in Graves' hyperthyroidism and ophthalmopathy. TCRdb redid the calling of the multiplex PCR reads with MiXCR, one entry per CDR3 protein. This table has about 480,000 distinct CDR3 sequences, 24% appearing once. Sequencing used blood. All receptors derive from a woman aged 25 to 45 with Graves' ophthalmopathy. The CDR3 runs from the conserved cysteine through the conserved F or W. The D gene is left open where the match is weak. Not all rows give a size; the values are once, few, many and, for expanded clones, a class.

V gene	D gene	J gene	clone size	CDR3 DNA	CDR3 protein
TRBV19	-	TRBJ1-5	-	TGTGCCAGTAGTATTCCTCAGGGTCGGAGCAATCAGCCCCAGCATTTT	CASSIPQGRSNQPQHF
TRBV5-8	-	TRBJ2-7	many	TGTGCCAGCAGCGGAACCGGGACGGGGCCCTACGAGCAGTACTTC	CASSGTGTGPYEQYF
TRBV28	TRBD1	TRBJ2-5	-	TGTGCCAGCAGTTGGGCGATTGGACAGGGACAGCAAGAGACCCAGTACTTC	CASSWAIGQGQQETQYF
TRBV30	-	TRBJ2-2	-	TGTGCCTTGGGGGACGGGGAGCTGTTTTTT	CALGDGELFF
TRBV12-3/TRBV12-4	-	TRBJ2-5	-	TGTGCCAGCAGTAGCAACCCCAGGGCCCCTGAAGAGACCCAGTACTTC	CASSSNPRAPEETQYF
TRBV11-1	TRBD1	TRBJ1-5	-	TGTGCCAGCTCCGACTACAGGGGCCACACACGGAATCAGCCCCAGCATTTT	CASSDYRGHTRNQPQHF
TRBV30	TRBD1	TRBJ1-2	many	TGTGCCTGGAGTGCGACAGGGTTTGGCTACACCTTC	CAWSATGFGYTF
TRBV5-1	-	TRBJ1-1	few	TGCGCCAGCAGCTTGACCGGGTATGTTGACACTGAAGCTTTCTTT	CASSLTGYVDTEAFF
TRBV27	-	TRBJ2-7	-	TGTGCCAGCAGTTTCCACCCAGTCTACGAGCAGTACTTC	CASSFHPVYEQYF
TRBV2	-	TRBJ2-6	many	TGTGCCAGCAGTGAACTGAATTCTGGGGCCAACGTCCTGACTTTC	CASSELNSGANVLTF
TRBV11-2	TRBD1	TRBJ1-2	few	TGTGCCAGCAGCGTGGACAGGGCGAACTATGGCTACACCTTC	CASSVDRANYGYTF
TRBV2	-	TRBJ1-1	many	TGTGCCATACGGGCCGCCGAAGCTTTCTTT	CAIRAAEAFF
TRBV20-1	TRBD1	TRBJ2-2	many	TGCAGTGTTAGGACAGGGCTAGGATACACCGGGGAGCTGTTTTTT	CSVRTGLGYTGELFF
TRBV6-2/TRBV6-3	-	TRBJ1-1	few	TGTGCCAGCAGTTACTCATGGTCCCGAACTGAAGCTTTCTTT	CASSYSWSRTEAFF
TRBV5-1	-	TRBJ2-5	-	TGCGCCAGCACTTCATCAGAGACCCAGTACTTC	CASTSSETQYF
TRBV20-1	-	TRBJ2-5	-	TGCAGTGGGTCTATGGGGCGGGAGACCCAGTACTTC	CSGSMGRETQYF
TRBV2	TRBD1	TRBJ1-2	many	TGTGCCAGCAGTCCGAGTCAGGGGGCGTATGGCTACACCTTC	CASSPSQGAYGYTF
TRBV6-1	-	TRBJ2-7	many	TGTGCCAGTAGCGAGGAAGAGTCCTACGAGCAGTACTTC	CASSEEESYEQYF
TRBV16	-	TRBJ1-1	many	TGTGCCAGCAGCCAATGGCGGCCTAAAGCTTTCTTT	CASSQWRPKAFF
TRBV7-8	-	TRBJ1-2	many	TGTGCCAGCAGCTTACTACGGGGGGACTATGGCTACACCTTC	CASSLLRGDYGYTF
TRBV7-9	-	TRBJ1-4	-	TGTGCCAGCAGCATCGGCGGAGCGGACGAAAAACTGTTTTTT	CASSIGGADEKLFF
TRBV4-3	-	TRBJ2-7	many	TGCGCCAGCAGCCAAGAAGGCGTCAGTGACATTGGCGTTTTAGGGCAGTACTTC	CASSQEGVSDIGVLGQYF
TRBV6-2/TRBV6-3	-	TRBJ1-1	few	TGTGCCAGCAGTAAACGGGGACAAGAAGCTTTCTTT	CASSKRGQEAFF
TRBV6-2/TRBV6-3	TRBD1	TRBJ2-7	-	TGTGCCAGCAGTGTCGCCGGGACAGGGTTCTACGAGCAGTACTTC	CASSVAGTGFYEQYF
TRBV28	-	TRBJ1-5	-	TGTGCCAGCAGCTGGGGAGGATGGGGAAGCAATCAGCCCCAGCATTTT	CASSWGGWGSNQPQHF
TRBV27	-	TRBJ1-1	many	TGTGCCAGCAGGGACGCTGGGGGGACTGAAGCTTTCTTT	CASRDAGGTEAFF
TRBV12-3/TRBV12-4	TRBD1	TRBJ1-5	many	TGTGCCAGCCCTACAGGGGGACAGGGGTTCAATCAGCCCCAGCATTTT	CASPTGGQGFNQPQHF
TRBV7-3	-	TRBJ1-2	many	TGTGCCAGCAGCTTAAGAGGGTATGGCTACACCTTC	CASSLRGYGYTF
TRBV11-1	-	TRBJ1-5	-	TGTGCCAGCAGCTTAGAGGCAGGGCGAGGCAATCAGCCCCAGCATTTT	CASSLEAGRGNQPQHF
TRBV30	-	TRBJ1-1	many	TGTGCTCGTATAATCCACGGGGGCACTGAAGCTTTCTTT	CARIIHGGTEAFF
TRBV5-4	TRBD2	TRBJ2-5	few	TGTGCCAGCAGCTTTCCGACTAGCGGGGGCCCCAGGACCCAGTACTTC	CASSFPTSGGPRTQYF
TRBV28	-	TRBJ1-2	-	TGTGCCAGCAGTCCCTCGGGTGGGGCAGAAAACTATGGCTACACCTTC	CASSPSGGAENYGYTF
TRBV6-1	TRBD1	TRBJ1-6	many	TGTGCCAGCAGTGCACTGGGACAGAATAATTCACCCCTCCACTTT	CASSALGQNNSPLHF
TRBV15	-	TRBJ2-5	many	TGTGCCACCAGCAGGGGGTCGATGCAGATAGGAGAGACCCAGTACTTC	CATSRGSMQIGETQYF
TRBV12-3/TRBV12-4	-	TRBJ1-5	-	TGTGCCAGCAGTTTAGCAGGGTTGATGGATCAGCCCCAGCATTTT	CASSLAGLMDQPQHF
TRBV7-9	TRBD2	TRBJ2-4	few	TGTGCCAGCAGCTTATATGGTGCAGGACTAGCCAAAAACATTAAGTACTTC	CASSLYGAGLAKNIKYF
TRBV5-1	TRBD1	TRBJ1-1	many	TGCGCCAGCAGCTCCCCGACAGGGATGAACACTGAAGCTTTCTTT	CASSSPTGMNTEAFF
TRBV6-4	-	TRBJ1-5	-	TGTGCCAGCAGTACTTCCGGGACAAGAACCTACAATCAGCCCCAGCATTTT	CASSTSGTRTYNQPQHF
TRBV7-2	-	TRBJ2-7	-	TGTGCCAGCAGCTTAGGGTCCTGGGCGATGGAGCAGTACTTC	CASSLGSWAMEQYF
TRBV10-3	TRBD2	TRBJ2-7	many	TGTGCCATCAGTGACCCTAGCGGGGTGTACGAGCAGTACTTC	CAISDPSGVYEQYF
TRBV12-3/TRBV12-4	-	TRBJ2-3	few	TGTGCCAGCAGTTTGGGGGGCGAGGGGGCGGTGAGAACAGATACGCAGTATTTT	CASSLGGEGAVRTDTQYF
TRBV13	TRBD2	TRBJ2-5	many	TGTGCCACCTCCTATACGACTAGCGGAGAGGAGACCCAGTACTTC	CATSYTTSGEETQYF
TRBV12-3/TRBV12-4	-	TRBJ1-1	many	TGTGCCAGCACTCGTAGCGGGGAAGACACTGAAGCTTTCTTT	CASTRSGEDTEAFF
TRBV11-2	TRBD1	TRBJ2-7	many	TGTGCCAGCAGCTTCGGGACAGGGGCCTACGAGCAGTACTTC	CASSFGTGAYEQYF
TRBV19	TRBD1	TRBJ2-7	many	TGTGCCAGCCGGGGACAGGGGAACTACGAGCAGTACTTC	CASRGQGNYEQYF
TRBV7-9	TRBD1	TRBJ1-1	many	TGTGCCAGCAGCCCCCCACCGGACAGGGTGGGCACTGAAGCTTTCTTT	CASSPPPDRVGTEAFF
TRBV6-1	-	TRBJ1-1	-	TGTGCCAGCAGCCCCGATCGGACACGGAACACTGAAGCTTTCTTT	CASSPDRTRNTEAFF
TRBV4-3	-	TRBJ1-2	many	TGCGCCAGCAGCCATGACCGTTCTTCTGGCTACACCTTC	CASSHDRSSGYTF
TRBV11-3	-	TRBJ2-2	-	TGTGCCAGCAGCTTGAGGGCGACGGGCACCGGGGAGCTGTTTTTT	CASSLRATGTGELFF
TRBV27	TRBD1	TRBJ2-7	few	TGTGCCAGCAGGTCAGGGGGCCTATTTAGCTCCTACGAGCAGTACTTC	CASRSGGLFSSYEQYF
TRBV6-2/TRBV6-3	-	TRBJ2-2	few	TGTGCCAGCAGTTACTCCGCAACGAGGGTTGACACCGGGGAGCTGTTTTTT	CASSYSATRVDTGELFF
TRBV19	-	TRBJ1-5	few	TGTGCCAGTAGAACCTTGACAGAGCTAAATCAGCCCCAGCATTTT	CASRTLTELNQPQHF
TRBV5-1	-	TRBJ1-1	few	TGCGCCAGCAGCTCAAGGTGGAGAGACAACACTGAAGCTTTCTTT	CASSSRWRDNTEAFF
TRBV12-3/TRBV12-4	TRBD1	TRBJ1-2	many	TGTGCCAGCACCATCCGGGACAGGGAGAATGGCTACACCTTC	CASTIRDRENGYTF
TRBV5-5	TRBD1	TRBJ1-2	many	TGTGCCAGCAGCGCTCCGGGACAGGGGGCATATGGCTACACCTTC	CASSAPGQGAYGYTF
TRBV20-1	TRBD1	TRBJ1-5	-	TGCAGTGTACAGGGGACCCATAGCAATCAGCCCCAGCATTTT	CSVQGTHSNQPQHF
TRBV6-2/TRBV6-3	TRBD1	TRBJ1-1	-	TGTGCCAGCAGCCAGACTTCGGGACAGGGGTGGACTGAAGCTTTCTTT	CASSQTSGQGWTEAFF
TRBV30	-	TRBJ2-7	few	TGTGCCTGGAGTGTACTTCAGGGGCTCAGGCAGTACTTC	CAWSVLQGLRQYF